The 19 T cell receptor beta chains reported below all come from one sample, sequenced in a study of CD8 T cells in Susac syndrome. Random hexamers served to reverse transcribe roughly 0.45 to 1 ug RNA. From the immunoSEQ multiplex PCR reads, TCRdb called clonotypes with MiXCR, one entry per CDR3 protein. The table includes more than 70,000 distinct CDR3 sequences, about 93% detected once. The sequenced sample was CD8+ T cells from PBMCs. The source of these receptors is a human donor in good health.

The genes are TRBV4-2 and TRBJ2-1, with TRBD1 as a possible D gene (6 bases). The ends were cut back, 4 bases at V and 2 bases at J, with 9 bases in the middle. The germline V gene encodes CDR1 LGHNA and CDR2 YNFKEQ. CDR3 length: 14 amino acids. In nucleotides, the CDR3 is TGTGCCAGCAGCCCCCGGACAGCCTACAATGAGCAGTTCTTC. Translating it yields CASSPRTAYNEQFF.

V usage is TRBV29-1 and J usage is TRBJ1-4, with a weak D call TRBD1 (5 bases). The germline gives CDR1 SQVTM, CDR2 ANQGSEA. Between the trimmed V and J ends, which lost 2 bases and 3 bases, there was a span of 10 bases. This CDR3 has 14 amino acids. CDR3 amino acids: CSVEPRGANEKLFF. The CDR3 DNA sequence: TGCAGCGTTGAACCCAGAGGGGCTAATGAAAAACTGTTTTTT.

The rearrangement joins TRBV2 to TRBJ2-7; D is ambiguous. This CDR3 contains 14 residues. Germline assignment: CDR1 SNHLY and CDR2 FYNNEI. Deletions cut 0 bases from V and 3 bases from J, with 9 bases between. The CDR3 DNA follows: TGTGCCAGCAGTGAAGCGGGCGTGGGCTACGAGCAGTACTTC. This gives the protein CASSEAGVGYEQYF.

CDR3 protein: CASSYTGGSYEQYF. The CDR3 DNA reads as TGTGCCAGCAGCTATACAGGGGGCTCCTACGAGCAGTACTTC. The chain links TRBV12-3 or TRBV12-4 to TRBJ2-7; the match to TRBD1 covers 8 bases. CDR3 size: 14 residues. J gave up 0 bases and V 6 bases, and 4 bases lay outside the gene matches.

The V call is TRBV3-1, the J call TRBJ1-2, with 7 bases that match TRBD1. V shed 0 bases and J 4 bases; nucleotides not matched to a gene: 5. The CDR3 covers 15 residues. Germline values: CDR1 LGHDT, CDR2 YNNKEL (reference sequence). CDR3: CASSQDTGVGYGYTF. DNA for the CDR3: TGTGCCAGCAGCCAAGATACAGGGGTGGGCTATGGCTACACCTTC.

The chain recombines TRBV7-9 with TRBJ1-1; D ambiguous. V gave up 1 base and J gave up 5 bases, with 8 bases separating them. CDR1 and CDR2 from the germline V gene are SEHNR and FQNEAQ (reference sequence). The CDR3 is made up of 13 amino acids. CDR3 sequence reads: CASSLEVKTEAFF. The DNA of the CDR3 is TGTGCCAGCAGCTTAGAGGTAAAAACTGAAGCTTTCTTT. Using reference TRBV7-9 and TRBJ1-1 for the parts outside the CDR3, the full variable domain is DTGVSQNPRHKITKRGQNVTFRCDPISEHNRLYWYRQTLGQGPEFLTYFQNEAQLEKSRLLSDRFSAERPKGSFSTLEIQRTEQGDSAMYLCASSLEVKTEAFFGQGTRLTVV.

This clonotype was seen only once. This rearrangement joins TRBV20-1 to TRBJ2-7; tentative D call: TRBD2 (7 bases). Looked up from germline, CDR1 is DFQATT and CDR2 is SNEGSKA (reference sequence). The CDR3 consists of 13 residues. V was pared by 4 bases and J by 7 bases, with 17 bases between. The CDR3 DNA is TGCAGTGCTAATAGCGGGCTCCAGGGGGAGCAGTACTTC. It encodes CSANSGLQGEQYF.

The chain couples TRBV29-1 to TRBJ2-7, with TRBD1 matching 8 bases. The germline V gene encodes CDR1 SQVTM and CDR2 ANQGSEA. V lost 7 bases and J lost 0; bases outside the gene matches: 14. The CDR3 loop spans 16 amino acids. The CDR3 DNA reads TGCAGCGCTCGAGGGGATACCGGGACAGGCTCCTACGAGCAGTACTTC. Encoded protein: CSARGDTGTGSYEQYF.

V and J are TRBV6-1 and TRBJ2-7; D not certain. Germline V gene lookup returns CDR1 MNHNS and CDR2 SASEGT. V lost 4 bases and J lost 3, with 16 bases in between. The CDR3 spans 15 residues. The CDR3: CASSAEVNLNYEQYF. The CDR3 DNA reads as TGTGCCAGCAGTGCCGAGGTAAATCTTAACTACGAGCAGTACTTC.

This chain connects TRBV29-1 to TRBJ1-4, with 8 positions matching TRBD1. This CDR3 has 13 residues. Losses at the gene ends were 5 bases for V and 8 bases for J; bases not matched to a gene: 7. Germline V gene sequence: CDR1 SQVTM, CDR2 ANQGSEA. The CDR3 coding sequence is TGCAGCGTTTCTACCGGGACAGGCGAAAAACTGTTTTTT. Its protein product is CSVSTGTGEKLFF.

The CDR3 bases are TGTGCCAGCAGCTTAGGCAGCGGGACAGGGGGCAACGAGCAGTACTTC. Protein: CASSLGSGTGGNEQYF. The gene calls are TRBV7-9 and TRBJ2-7; 12 nucleotides line up with TRBD1. This CDR3 is built from 16 residues. Germline CDR1 SEHNR, CDR2 FQNEAQ (reference sequence). V dropped 1 base and J dropped 5; count of bases not matched to a gene: 6.

This clonotype was observed a single time. The genes are TRBV7-3 and TRBJ2-2, with TRBD2 identical over 14 bases. This CDR3 comprises 18 residues. CDR1 is SGHTA and CDR2 is FQGTGA in the germline V gene. V was pared by 5 bases and J by 0 bases, with 5 bases of the junction left unmatched. CDR3 nucleotides: TGTGCCAGCAGCCCAGGACTAGCGGGGGGCTCGAACACCGGGGAGCTGTTTTTT. It specifies CASSPGLAGGSNTGELFF.

The chain has TRBV5-1 and TRBJ2-1; 10 bases align to TRBD1. Germline CDR1 reads SGHRS; CDR2 reads YFSETQ. The CDR3 runs to 14 residues. Trimming at V came to 0 bases and at J to 6 bases, leaving 0 bases not matched to a gene. CDR3 coding DNA: TGCGCCAGCAGCTTGGGACAGGGGGCCAATGAGCAGTTCTTC. Translated: CASSLGQGANEQFF.

This sequence joins TRBV9 and TRBJ2-5, with 11 bases lining up with TRBD2. The V segment lost 3 bases and the J segment 5 bases; nucleotides outside the gene matches: 12. The CDR3 has 17 residues. Germline V gene lookup returns CDR1 SGDLS and CDR2 YYNGEE. Here the CDR3 DNA reads TGTGCCAGCAGCGGAGTACTAGCGGGGGAAGGTCGGGAGACCCAGTACTTC. It encodes CASSGVLAGEGRETQYF. The full variable domain, its missing parts supplied by reference TRBV9 and TRBJ2-5, is DSGVTQTPKHLITATGQRVTLRCSPRSGDLSVYWYQQSLDQGLQFLIQYYNGEERAKGNILERFSAQQFPDLHSELNLSSLELGDSALYFCASSGVLAGEGRETQYFGPGTRLLVL.

The chain carries TRBV20-1 and TRBJ2-5, with D tentatively TRBD2 (6 bases). Trimming removed 1 base at V and 1 base at J, with 13 bases between. Per the germline V gene, CDR1 is DFQATT and CDR2 is SNEGSKA (reference sequence). This CDR3 has 15 residues. This CDR3 is CSARAREDLQETQYF. The CDR3 DNA reads TGCAGTGCTAGAGCGAGGGAGGACCTCCAAGAGACCCAGTACTTC.

The rearrangement joins TRBV6-5 to TRBJ2-3; tentatively, D is TRBD2 (6 bases). Trimming removed 3 bases from V and 6 bases from J, with 19 bases in between. This CDR3 contains 16 residues. Looked up from germline, CDR1 is MNHEY and CDR2 is SVGAGI. The DNA for the CDR3 is TGTGCCAGCAGTTATTCCCCATGGAGGGCCGTGGATACGCAGTATTTT. It encodes CASSYSPWRAVDTQYF.

V usage is TRBV5-1 and J usage is TRBJ1-1; D is ambiguous. The CDR3 runs 15 residues. V lost 0 bases and J lost 1, with 10 bases in between. Germline values: CDR1 SGHRS, CDR2 YFSETQ. The CDR3 region has the DNA TGCGCCAGCAGCTTGGAATCAGTGGCGAACACTGAAGCTTTCTTT. Translating it yields CASSLESVANTEAFF.

The rearrangement joins TRBV9 to TRBJ1-2; D perhaps matches TRBD1 (6 bases). The CDR3 consists of 14 residues. The germline CDR1 and CDR2 sequences are SGDLS and YYNGEE. Between the trimmed V and J ends, which lost 3 bases and 3 bases, there was a span of 12 bases. CDR3 in DNA: TGTGCCAGCAGCGGCACAGGGTTTGACTATGGCTACACCTTC. Translation gives CASSGTGFDYGYTF. The variable domain in full, completed from reference TRBV9 and TRBJ1-2, reads DSGVTQTPKHLITATGQRVTLRCSPRSGDLSVYWYQQSLDQGLQFLIQYYNGEERAKGNILERFSAQQFPDLHSELNLSSLELGDSALYFCASSGTGFDYGYTFGSGTRLTVV.

J is TRBJ2-1 and V is TRBV28; TRBD2 agrees at 10 bases. In germline, CDR1 is MDHEN, CDR2 SYDVKM. The CDR3 covers 14 residues. V lost 3 bases to trimming and J lost 10 bases; unmatched junction nucleotides: 6. CDR3 DNA sequence: TGTGCCAGCAGTTTTCGTCTAGCGGGGGCGGAGCAGTTCTTC. Amino acid sequence: CASSFRLAGAEQFF.